What follows are 24 T cell receptor beta chains derived from one specimen sequenced in a study of PD-1 blockade in mismatch repair-deficient tumors. The method was immunoSEQ multiplex PCR; TCRdb's version includes in-frame clones alone and lacks a portion of them. Of tens of thousands of clones in the sample, over 65% are singletons; the top ten hold more than 2.5%. The material was peripheral blood, obtained 4 weeks after starting pembrolizumab. The receptor set was obtained from an adult with mismatch repair-deficient cancer.

The chain recombines TRBV7-8 with TRBJ2-2; TRBD1 matches at 9 bases. V dropped 4 bases and J dropped 7; count of bases not matched to a gene: 10. CDR1 SGHVS and CDR2 FQNEAQ come from the germline V gene. The CDR3 is 16 residues long. The CDR3 nucleotides are TGTGCCAGCAGCTGGGGACAGGGTGTTTCATTCGGGGAGCTGTTTTTT. Amino acid sequence: CASSWGQGVSFGELFF.

This clone was counted between two and nine times. The chain joins TRBV19 to TRBJ1-2; the D gene is possibly TRBD1 (5 bases). The CDR3 covers 15 residues. Trimming removed 5 bases from V and 5 bases from J, with 18 bases in between. The germline V gene has CDR1 LNHDA and CDR2 SQIVND (reference sequence). The CDR3 DNA follows: TGTGCCAGTAGTGCTGACACGGGACGCAAGTATGGCTACACCTTC. Amino acid sequence: CASSADTGRKYGYTF. Looking up the rest from reference TRBV19 and TRBJ1-2 gives the full variable domain: DGGITQSPKYLFRKEGQNVTLSCEQNLNHDAMYWYRQDPGQGLRLIYYSQIVNDFQKGDIAEGYSVSREKKESFPLTVTSAQKNPTAFYLCASSADTGRKYGYTFGSGTRLTVV.

The genes are TRBV7-6 and TRBJ2-3; TRBD2 aligns across 8 bases. The germline CDR1 and CDR2 sequences are SGHVS and FNYEAQ. V lost 1 base, J lost 1 base, and 4 bases stayed unmatched. The CDR3 spans 16 residues. The CDR3: CASSLDKTSGTDTQYF. CDR3 coding DNA: TGTGCCAGCAGCTTAGACAAGACTAGCGGCACAGATACGCAGTATTTT.

The chain links TRBV5-4 to TRBJ1-3; the D gene is possibly TRBD1 (6 bases). The CDR3 has 14 amino acids. Trimming took off 2 bases at V and 1 base at J, with 7 bases between the two ends. Germline V gene sequence: CDR1 SGHNT, CDR2 YYREEE (reference sequence). The CDR3 spells CASSLQGSGNTIYF. The CDR3 nucleotides are TGTGCCAGCAGCTTACAGGGATCTGGAAACACCATATATTTT.

This sequence joins TRBV7-2 and TRBJ1-5; 10 nucleotides align to TRBD1. This CDR3 region has 15 residues. V trimming: 5 bases; J trimming: 6 bases; junction bases outside the gene matches: 7. The germline CDR1 and CDR2 sequences are SGHTA and FQGNSA. DNA of the CDR3: TGTGCCAGCAGCATCGGACAGGGGGTTACTCAGCCCCAGCATTTT. Translated, it gives CASSIGQGVTQPQHF.

V usage is TRBV5-4 and J usage is TRBJ2-3, with D unresolved. Trimming cost V 0 bases and J 5 bases, with 7 bases left between them. The germline CDR1 and CDR2 sequences are SGHNT and YYREEE (reference sequence). The CDR3 extends over 13 amino acids. The CDR3 nucleotides are TGTGCCAGCAGCTTGGCAGTCGGAGATACGCAGTATTTT. Translation: CASSLAVGDTQYF.

V and J are TRBV11-2 and TRBJ2-1; D is undetermined. The CDR3 runs 12 residues. V was shortened by 1 base and J by 4 bases, with 2 bases between the two germline ends. Germline V CDR1 and CDR2: SGHAT, FQNNGV. CDR3 protein: CASSLAYNEQFF. DNA of the CDR3: TGTGCCAGCAGCTTAGCTTACAATGAGCAGTTCTTC.

In its sample, this clone was seen a few times. The chain carries TRBV6-1 and TRBJ2-7; D call uncertain. The CDR3 is made up of 14 amino acids. Trimming took 2 bases from V and 1 from J, leaving 9 bases between them. Germline CDR1 is MNHNS and CDR2 is SASEGT. CDR3 amino acids: CASSETWGSYEQYF. The DNA of the CDR3 is TGTGCCAGCAGTGAAACGTGGGGATCCTACGAGCAGTACTTC.

The chain uses TRBV9 and TRBJ2-1; no reliable D call. The CDR3 is made up of 13 amino acids. V lost 4 bases to trimming and J lost 7 bases, with 12 bases between them. Germline V gene data show CDR1 as SGDLS and CDR2 as YYNGEE. The CDR3 loop reads CASSLSFGNEQFF. The CDR3 coding sequence is TGTGCCAGCAGCCTATCCTTTGGGAATGAGCAGTTCTTC. The full variable domain, with the rest looked up from reference TRBV9 and TRBJ2-1, is DSGVTQTPKHLITATGQRVTLRCSPRSGDLSVYWYQQSLDQGLQFLIQYYNGEERAKGNILERFSAQQFPDLHSELNLSSLELGDSALYFCASSLSFGNEQFFGPGTRLTVL.

The chain carries TRBV4-2 and TRBJ1-5; D might be TRBD1 (5 bases). This CDR3 has 19 amino acids. V was shortened by 0 bases and J by 0 bases, with 18 bases between the two germline ends. The V gene's germline CDR1 is LGHNA and CDR2 YNFKEQ. CDR3 sequence (DNA): TGTGCCAGCAGCCAAGATCCCTTGGGACGGGGATATAGCAATCAGCCCCAGCATTTT. It translates to CASSQDPLGRGYSNQPQHF.

V gene TRBV9 combines with J gene TRBJ2-5; D is unresolved. CDR3 size: 16 residues. The germline V and J ends were trimmed by 0 bases and 2 bases, with 14 bases remaining between them. Per the germline V gene, CDR1 is SGDLS and CDR2 is YYNGEE. The CDR3 nucleotides read TGTGCCAGCAGCGTAGAGGGTACTACCCAACAAGAGACCCAGTACTTC. It codes for CASSVEGTTQQETQYF.

This clone has more than one count but fewer than ten. This rearrangement joins TRBV10-2 to TRBJ2-7, with 7 nucleotides matching TRBD2. CDR1 is WSHSY and CDR2 is SAAADI in the germline V gene. This CDR3 comprises 12 residues. The V gene end was trimmed by 4 bases and the J gene end by 6 bases; junction bases not matched to a gene: 3. The CDR3: CASSGTSVEQYF. The CDR3 bases are TGCGCCAGCAGTGGCACTAGCGTCGAGCAGTACTTC.

The rearrangement links TRBV7-8 to TRBJ1-2, with 9 bases aligning to TRBD1. Germline V gene sequence: CDR1 SGHVS, CDR2 FQNEAQ. This CDR3 is 15 amino acids long. V dropped 1 base and J dropped 6; count of bases not matched to a gene: 6. Here the CDR3 DNA reads TGTGCCAGCAGCTTAGGGGGACAGGGAAACGATGGCTACACCTTC. Translating gives CASSLGGQGNDGYTF.

This sequence joins TRBV7-6 and TRBJ1-2; TRBD1 is a possible D gene (5 bases). The germline V and J ends were trimmed by 2 bases and 3 bases, with 7 bases remaining between them. The CDR3 is 13 amino acids. Looked up from germline, CDR1 is SGHVS and CDR2 is FNYEAQ. CDR3 region: CASSLRGDYGYTF. The CDR3 bases are TGTGCCAGCAGCTTACGGGGGGACTATGGCTACACCTTC.

The chain joins TRBV19 to TRBJ1-1; D is possibly TRBD1 (6 bases). There are 15 residues in the CDR3. Germline V gene sequence: CDR1 LNHDA, CDR2 SQIVND (reference sequence). Between the trimmed V and J ends, which lost 5 bases and 3 bases, there was a span of 16 bases. CDR3 nucleotides: TGTGCCAGTAGTGACCAAAGGGGGACTTACACTGAAGCTTTCTTT. It translates to CASSDQRGTYTEAFF.

CDR3 nucleotide sequence: TGTGCCAGCAGCTTTCCCCCTGGGACTATGAACACCGGGGAGCTGTTTTTT. It specifies CASSFPPGTMNTGELFF. This sequence joins TRBV7-3 and TRBJ2-2, with TRBD2 matching over 7 bases. This CDR3 region has 17 residues. CDR1 and CDR2 from the germline V gene are SGHTA and FQGTGA. V was clipped by 3 bases and J by 1 base; unmatched bases: 8.

This clone was counted once. V usage is TRBV27 and J usage is TRBJ2-1; D ambiguous. Germline V CDR1 and CDR2: MNHEY, SMNVEV (reference sequence). The CDR3 extends over 15 amino acids. V dropped 2 bases and J dropped 9 bases, with 17 bases sitting between them. The CDR3 protein is CASSLDGRPVAEQFF. CDR3 coding DNA: TGTGCCAGCAGTTTAGACGGACGCCCGGTTGCTGAGCAGTTCTTC.

CDR3 nucleotides: TGTGCCAGCAGTTTAAGGTCTGGAAACACCATATATTTT. Amino acids: CASSLRSGNTIYF. The chain employs TRBV27 and TRBJ1-3; D not certain. Germline lookup yields CDR1 MNHEY and CDR2 SMNVEV (reference sequence). With 2 bases removed from V and 1 base from J, the gap between germline ends came to 3 bases. The CDR3 extends over 13 amino acids.

The chain joins TRBV27 to TRBJ1-1; the D is unclear. Germline loops: CDR1 MNHEY, CDR2 SMNVEV (reference sequence). CDR3 length: 15 residues. V was trimmed by 4 bases and J by 1 base, leaving 13 bases between them. The CDR3 here is CASSSFGRENTEAFF. The CDR3 DNA reads TGTGCCAGCAGTTCTTTCGGCAGAGAGAACACTGAAGCTTTCTTT.

The rearrangement joins TRBV30 to TRBJ1-1; D uncertain. Germline V gives CDR1 GTSNPN, CDR2 SVGIG (reference sequence). This CDR3 has 11 residues. The ends were cut back, 3 bases at V and 1 base at J, with 3 bases in the middle. Written as DNA, the CDR3 is TGTGCCTGGAGAGCGAACACTGAAGCTTTCTTT. Encoded protein: CAWRANTEAFF. The full variable domain, in which reference TRBV30 and TRBJ1-1 provide the parts outside the CDR3, is SQTIHQWPATLVQPVGSPLSLECTVEGTSNPNLYWYRQAAGRGLQLLFYSVGIGQISSEVPQNLSASRPQDRQFILSSKKLLLSDSGFYLCAWRANTEAFFGQGTRLTVV.

Note on this clone: At one end, the junction sequence differs from germline, possibly due to a read error. V is TRBV7-7 and J is TRBJ2-5, with D possibly TRBD1 on 7 matching bases. The CDR3 is 13 amino acids. The germline V gene encodes CDR1 SSHAT and CDR2 FNYEAQ (reference sequence). CDR3 nucleotide sequence: TGTGCTAGCAGCCAGGGGGGTCAAGAGACCCAGTACTTC. Encoded protein: CASSQGGQETQYF.

The V and J genes are TRBV6-6 and TRBJ1-5, with 7 nucleotides matching TRBD1. The CDR3 totals 14 residues. V dropped 5 bases and J dropped 4; count of bases not matched to a gene: 5. In germline, CDR1 is MNHNY, CDR2 SVGAGI (reference sequence). DNA of the CDR3: TGTGCCAGCAGTGGACAGGTTGGAAATCAGCCCCAGCATTTT. Translating it yields CASSGQVGNQPQHF.

The chain links TRBV5-1 to TRBJ2-5; 9 nucleotides agree with TRBD1. V lost 2 bases to trimming and J lost 7 bases; unmatched junction nucleotides: 9. The CDR3 is 15 residues long. The germline V gene has CDR1 SGHRS and CDR2 YFSETQ. CDR3 in DNA: TGCGCCAGCAGCTTACTACAGGGGGCTGGGGGGACCCAGTACTTC. Its translation: CASSLLQGAGGTQYF. The full variable domain, with the rest looked up from reference TRBV5-1 and TRBJ2-5, is KAGVTQTPRYLIKTRGQQVTLSCSPISGHRSVSWYQQTPGQGLQFLFEYFSETQRNKGNFPGRFSGRQFSNSRSEMNVSTLELGDSALYLCASSLLQGAGGTQYFGPGTRLLVL.

In this sample, this clone turned up once. The chain carries TRBV11-2 and TRBJ2-5; no definite D call. V lost 2 bases and J lost 5, with 9 bases in between. The germline V gene encodes CDR1 SGHAT and CDR2 FQNNGV. The CDR3 length is 13 residues. CDR3 sequence (DNA): TGTGCCAGCAGCTTACCTAATGGGGAGACCCAGTACTTC. This codes for CASSLPNGETQYF.